These T cell receptor beta chains were read from a single sample in a study of T cells after yellow fever vaccination. TCRdb ran MiXCR on the 5' RACE reads and lists one entry per CDR3 protein. In the table there are 200,000 to 250,000 distinct CDR3 sequences, about 7% of which are singletons. The specimen comprised CD4+ T cells sorted from PBMCs, sampled 15 days after the yellow fever booster vaccination. The origin of the receptors is a young man who received the YFV17D yellow fever vaccine. Both conserved end residues are part of each CDR3. D genes are given only for firm matches. For some rows the clone size is stated as once, few or many, or as a class when expanded; others skip it.

j_gene,len,abundance,d_gene,v_gene,CDR3aa,CDR3nt
TRBJ2-7,13,.,.,TRBV6-1,CASSVAILYEQYF,TGTGCCAGCAGTGTAGCGATCCTTTACGAGCAGTACTTC
TRBJ2-1,13,few,.,TRBV11-1,CASSSGPDNEQFF,TGTGCCAGCAGCTCAGGGCCAGACAATGAGCAGTTCTTC
TRBJ2-3,18,.,TRBD2,TRBV11-2,CASSLDGLAASVRGTQYF,TGTGCCAGCAGCTTAGATGGACTAGCGGCCTCGGTGAGGGGGACGCAGTATTTT
TRBJ2-4,19,.,.,TRBV11-1,CASCDGRASLLLAKNIQYF,TGTGCCAGCTGCGACGGTAGGGCTAGCCTCCTTCTAGCCAAAAACATTCAGTACTTC
TRBJ1-1,11,few,.,TRBV29-1,CSVDSSKGAFF,TGCAGCGTTGACAGCTCTAAGGGAGCTTTCTTT
TRBJ1-2,12,few,TRBD1,TRBV6-2/TRBV6-3,CASRTTGLGYTF,TGTGCCAGCAGGACGACAGGGTTGGGCTACACCTTC
TRBJ2-3,16,many,TRBD2,TRBV5-1,CASSLEPSGRDTPQYF,TGCGCCAGCAGCTTGGAGCCTAGCGGGAGGGATACCCCGCAGTATTTT
TRBJ2-3,19,.,TRBD2,TRBV20-1,CSASRPTKTSGRYTDTQYF,TGCAGTGCTAGCCGACCCACTAAGACTAGCGGGAGATACACAGATACGCAGTATTTT
TRBJ2-7,17,few,.,TRBV5-1,CASSLGWSRGPNYEQYF,TGCGCCAGCAGCTTGGGTTGGAGCAGGGGCCCGAACTACGAGCAGTACTTC
TRBJ1-2,15,few,TRBD1,TRBV7-2,CASSGTSGQGESYTF,TGTGCCAGCAGCGGAACATCGGGACAGGGGGAAAGTTACACCTTC
TRBJ2-5,14,few,.,TRBV30,CAWSVFTMRVTQYF,TGTGCCTGGAGTGTTTTCACCATGCGGGTGACCCAGTACTTC
TRBJ2-1,14,few,.,TRBV28,CASMELGRNNEQFF,TGTGCCAGCATGGAACTCGGCCGTAACAATGAGCAGTTCTTC
TRBJ2-5,13,few,.,TRBV4-1,CASSYSGGETQYF,TGCGCCAGCAGCTACTCAGGGGGGGAGACCCAGTACTTC
TRBJ2-1,13,few,.,TRBV20-1,CSARALKASEQFF,TGCAGTGCTAGAGCACTCAAGGCCTCTGAGCAGTTCTTC
TRBJ2-6,13,few,.,TRBV6-5,CASSYWGANVLTF,TGTGCCAGCAGTTATTGGGGGGCCAACGTCCTGACTTTC
TRBJ1-1,16,few,.,TRBV7-9,CASSLAYGERDTEAFF,TGTGCCAGCAGCTTAGCCTACGGGGAAAGGGACACTGAAGCTTTCTTT
TRBJ1-4,10,many,.,TRBV20-1,CSVGDEKLFF,TGCAGTGTAGGGGATGAAAAACTGTTTTTT
TRBJ2-1,13,.,TRBD2,TRBV2,CASAVAGEGEQFF,TGTGCCAGCGCCGTGGCGGGAGAGGGTGAGCAGTTCTTC
TRBJ2-2,15,many,.,TRBV4-3,CASSQDPARGDVLFF,TGCGCCAGCAGCCAAGACCCAGCTAGGGGGGACGTGCTGTTTTTT
TRBJ1-2,13,.,.,TRBV14,CASSAFGQPGYTF,TGTGCCAGCAGCGCCTTTGGACAGCCTGGCTACACCTTC
TRBJ2-1,17,few,TRBD2,TRBV25-1,CASSELGAGASYNEQFF,TGTGCCAGCAGTGAATTAGGGGCGGGAGCGTCATACAATGAGCAGTTCTTC
TRBJ1-4,13,few,.,TRBV7-2,CASSQSGPAKLFF,TGTGCCAGCAGCCAGTCTGGCCCCGCAAAACTGTTTTTT
TRBJ2-1,14,few,.,TRBV5-1,CASSFARTQNEQFF,TGCGCCAGCAGCTTTGCCCGCACACAAAATGAGCAGTTCTTC
TRBJ2-5,15,many,TRBD1,TRBV27,CASRSPGQGIETQYF,TGTGCCAGCAGATCCCCTGGACAGGGGATTGAGACCCAGTACTTC
TRBJ2-5,14,.,.,TRBV12-3/TRBV12-4,CASSRAQGRETQYF,TGTGCCAGCAGTAGAGCTCAGGGTCGAGAGACCCAGTACTTC
TRBJ2-7,17,many,TRBD2,TRBV5-1,CASSLGGLAGGPHEQYF,TGCGCCAGCAGCTTGGGGGGACTAGCGGGAGGGCCCCACGAGCAGTACTTC
TRBJ2-7,16,.,.,TRBV12-3/TRBV12-4,CASSLAIGGLSYEQYF,TGTGCCAGCAGTTTAGCTATAGGCGGCCTCTCCTACGAGCAGTACTTC
TRBJ1-3,14,.,.,TRBV6-2/TRBV6-3,CASSYHAARNTIYF,TGTGCCAGCAGTTACCACGCAGCCCGAAACACCATATATTTT
TRBJ2-3,15,.,.,TRBV7-2,CASSRMGGSTDTQYF,TGTGCCAGCAGCAGAATGGGAGGTAGCACAGATACGCAGTATTTT
TRBJ2-5,11,many,.,TRBV20-1,CSAYRGETQYF,TGCAGTGCCTATAGAGGGGAGACCCAGTACTTC
TRBJ1-3,17,.,.,TRBV12-3/TRBV12-4,CASSILPAGNSGNTIYF,TGTGCCAGCAGTATACTACCCGCAGGGAACTCTGGAAACACCATATATTTT
TRBJ2-3,17,few,TRBD2,TRBV4-1,CASSQGPSGRGEDTQYF,TGCGCCAGCAGCCAAGGCCCCAGCGGGAGGGGGGAAGATACGCAGTATTTT
TRBJ2-1,15,.,TRBD2,TRBV10-3,CAISGGLAGADEQLF,TGTGCCATCAGTGGGGGACTAGCGGGAGCGGATGAGCAGCTCTTC
TRBJ2-7,14,many,.,TRBV15,CATSRGDGSYEQYF,TGTGCCACCAGCAGAGGGGACGGCTCCTACGAGCAGTACTTC
TRBJ2-7,16,many,TRBD2,TRBV14,CASSPTTSGGSYEQYF,TGTGCCAGCAGCCCCACCACTAGCGGGGGATCCTACGAGCAGTACTTC
TRBJ2-3,14,many,TRBD1,TRBV28,CASGRQGRTDTQYF,TGTGCCAGCGGAAGACAGGGAAGGACAGATACGCAGTATTTT
TRBJ2-1,17,.,.,TRBV5-1,CASSVGVTGSSYNEQFF,TGCGCCAGCAGCGTAGGGGTAACGGGGTCCTCCTACAATGAGCAGTTCTTC
TRBJ2-3,12,.,.,TRBV12-3/TRBV12-4,CASSYHTDTQYF,TGTGCCAGCAGCTACCACACAGATACGCAGTATTTT
TRBJ1-2,15,.,.,TRBV7-2,CASSLISSYSVGYTF,TGTGCCAGCAGCTTAATATCTTCCTATTCCGTCGGCTACACCTTC
TRBJ2-1,15,few,TRBD2,TRBV7-2,CASSFHGGRGNEQFF,TGTGCCAGCAGCTTTCATGGGGGGAGGGGCAATGAGCAGTTCTTC
TRBJ2-5,14,many,.,TRBV6-2/TRBV6-3,CASSSQGSRETQYF,TGTGCCAGCAGTTCCCAAGGGAGTCGAGAGACCCAGTACTTC
TRBJ1-2,11,few,.,TRBV7-9,CALRGAYGYTF,TGTGCCCTGCGAGGGGCCTATGGCTACACCTTC
TRBJ2-6,17,few,TRBD1,TRBV6-1,CASSGQGKSSGANVLTF,TGTGCCAGCAGTGGACAGGGGAAATCCTCTGGGGCCAACGTCCTGACTTTC
TRBJ2-7,16,.,TRBD2,TRBV7-2,CASSLARGAVSYEQYF,TGTGCCAGCAGCTTAGCGCGGGGGGCCGTGTCCTACGAGCAGTACTTC
TRBJ2-5,14,.,.,TRBV20-1,CSARLGGGQETQYF,TGCAGTGCTAGGCTCGGGGGAGGCCAAGAGACCCAGTACTTC
TRBJ2-5,13,.,.,TRBV14,CASSRGTRETQYF,TGTGCCAGCAGCCGCGGGACCCGGGAGACCCAGTACTTC
TRBJ1-2,15,few,.,TRBV7-2,CASSHRIAGNYGYTF,TGTGCCAGCAGTCACCGGATCGCGGGGAACTATGGCTACACCTTC
TRBJ2-1,19,.,.,TRBV20-1,CSARDRRDPRVSSYNEQFF,TGCAGTGCTAGAGATCGCCGGGACCCCCGGGTCAGCTCCTACAATGAGCAGTTCTTC
TRBJ2-7,16,.,TRBD2,TRBV20-1,CSARALAGGVTYEQYF,TGCAGTGCTAGAGCGCTAGCGGGAGGGGTCACCTACGAGCAGTACTTC
TRBJ2-7,19,many,.,TRBV5-1,CASSPQARFSPLNSYEQYF,TGCGCCAGCAGCCCCCAGGCGCGCTTTTCACCTCTAAACTCCTACGAGCAGTACTTC
TRBJ2-7,14,.,.,TRBV7-2,CASSWGAAAYEQYF,TGTGCCAGCAGTTGGGGCGCCGCAGCCTACGAGCAGTACTTC